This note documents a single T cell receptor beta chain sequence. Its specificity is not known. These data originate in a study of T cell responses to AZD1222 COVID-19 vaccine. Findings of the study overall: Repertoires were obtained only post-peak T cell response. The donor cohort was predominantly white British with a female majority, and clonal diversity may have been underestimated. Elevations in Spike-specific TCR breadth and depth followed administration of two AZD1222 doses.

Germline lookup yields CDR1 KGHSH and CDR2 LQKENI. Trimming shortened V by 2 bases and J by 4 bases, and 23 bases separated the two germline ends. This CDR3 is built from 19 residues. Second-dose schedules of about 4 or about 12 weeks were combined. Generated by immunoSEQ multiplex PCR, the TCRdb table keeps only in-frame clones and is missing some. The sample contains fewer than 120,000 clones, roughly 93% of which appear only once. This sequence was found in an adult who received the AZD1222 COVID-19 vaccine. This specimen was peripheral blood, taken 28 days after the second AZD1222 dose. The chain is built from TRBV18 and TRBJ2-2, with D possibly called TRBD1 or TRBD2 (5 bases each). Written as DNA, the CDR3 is TGTGCCAGCTCACCAAGAGACATCCGGGACCACAGTATCACCGGGGAGCTGTTTTTT. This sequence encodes CASSPRDIRDHSITGELFF.